This TCR beta chain was sequenced for a study of response to subunit inactivated influenza vaccine. TCRdb reprocessed the RT-PCR reads with MiXCR, giving one entry per CDR3 protein. This table holds approximately 730,000 distinct CDR3 sequences, roughly 13% found once. With respect to this clonotype: The antigen is unknown.

Overall study results and limits: New T cells are recruited in small numbers by each seasonal influenza vaccination, according to the authors' suggestion.

Germline assignment: CDR1 SGHVS and CDR2 FQNEAQ. There are 16 residues in the CDR3. Germline trimming cut 2 bases from V and 5 bases from J; bases unmatched to any gene: 7. The receptor comes from a man aged 50-59 years who received an inactivated influenza vaccine. Sequenced here: PBMCs from blood, sampled around 15 days before vaccination. V is TRBV7-8 and J is TRBJ2-1; TRBD2 matches at 9 bases. As DNA, the CDR3 is TGTGCCAGCAGCTTAATGCGCGGGGGGGCCCACAATGAGCAGTTCTTC. It yields the protein CASSLMRGGAHNEQFF.